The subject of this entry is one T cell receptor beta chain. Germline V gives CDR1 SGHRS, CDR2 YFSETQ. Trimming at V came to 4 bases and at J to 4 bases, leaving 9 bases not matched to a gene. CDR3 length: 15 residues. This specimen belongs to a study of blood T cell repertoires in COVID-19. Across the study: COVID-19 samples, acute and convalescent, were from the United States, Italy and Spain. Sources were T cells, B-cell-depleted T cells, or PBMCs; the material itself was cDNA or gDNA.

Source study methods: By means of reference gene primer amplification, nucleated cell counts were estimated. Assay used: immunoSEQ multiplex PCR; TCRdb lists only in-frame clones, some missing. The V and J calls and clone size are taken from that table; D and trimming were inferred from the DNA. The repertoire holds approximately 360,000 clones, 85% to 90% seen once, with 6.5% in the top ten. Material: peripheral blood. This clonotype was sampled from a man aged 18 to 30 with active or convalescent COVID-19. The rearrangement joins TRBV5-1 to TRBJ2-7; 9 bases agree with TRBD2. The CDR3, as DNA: TGCGCCAGCAGCCCTAGGGTAGCGGGAGTGTACGAGCAGTACTTC. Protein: CASSPRVAGVYEQYF.